The TCR beta chain under discussion was sequenced for a study of blood T cell repertoires in COVID-19. Across the study: The study drew acute and convalescent COVID-19 samples from the United States, Italy and Spain.

In the authors' methods: Amplification from reference gene primers served as the basis for estimated nucleated cell counts. Only in-frame clones appear in the TCRdb table, and some are missing; sequencing was by immunoSEQ multiplex PCR. The V and J calls and the clone size are those of that table, but D and trimming were determined from the DNA. The sample yields some 400,000 clones, roughly 90% seen once. Cohorts were assigned according to the clinical history that participants reported. V was trimmed by 4 bases and J by 6 bases, leaving 9 bases between them. The CDR3 runs 12 residues. Germline V gene lookup returns CDR1 SNHLY and CDR2 FYNNEI.

Sequencing was performed on PBMCs or T cells enriched from blood (not recorded which). The rearrangement uses TRBV2 and TRBJ1-2, with unresolved D. This clonotype was sampled from a woman between 25 and 40 years old who had recovered from COVID-19. The CDR3 DNA sequence: TGTGCCAGCAGTGCCGACGGGGATGGCTACACCTTC. It is translated as CASSADGDGYTF.